Below, 26 T cell receptor beta chains from the same sample are listed, as sequenced in a study of T cell changes during pregnancy in multiple sclerosis. Measured with immunoSEQ multiplex PCR; TCRdb has only the in-frame clones, and not every one. The repertoire has 75,000 to 100,000 clones, 85% to 95% of them found once; the top ten carry more than 2%. The sequenced sample was peripheral blood, obtained after pregnancy. The receptors were sampled from a female donor with multiple sclerosis, enrolled in a pregnancy study.

The rearrangement joins TRBV10-1 to TRBJ2-2, with TRBD2 identical over 7 bases. This CDR3 is built from 13 residues. Germline lookup yields CDR1 WNHNN and CDR2 SYGVQD (reference sequence). The ends lost 6 bases at V and 6 bases at J; junction bases unmatched: 4. CDR3: CASSPRGAGELFF. DNA for the CDR3: TGCGCCAGCAGCCCCCGGGGGGCCGGGGAGCTGTTTTTT.

This chain uses TRBV5-1 with TRBJ2-3; 15 bases line up with TRBD2. The CDR3 length is 15 residues. Trimming at V came to 7 bases and at J to 3 bases, leaving 3 bases not matched to a gene. Germline V gives CDR1 SGHRS, CDR2 YFSETQ. The CDR3 here is CASGLAGGRTDTQYF. CDR3 nucleotides: TGCGCCAGCGGACTAGCGGGGGGGAGAACAGATACGCAGTATTTT.

The gene calls are TRBV2 and TRBJ2-1; 11 nucleotides agree with TRBD2. Looked up from germline, CDR1 is SNHLY and CDR2 is FYNNEI. This CDR3 is 14 amino acids long. The V segment lost 6 bases and the J segment 7 bases; nucleotides outside the gene matches: 5. For the CDR3, the DNA is TGTGCCAGCAGCCTTAGACTAGCGGGGAATGAGCAGTTCTTC. This sequence encodes CASSLRLAGNEQFF.

This clone was counted once. The chain employs TRBV5-4 and TRBJ2-7; the D gene is possibly TRBD1 (6 bases). The V end lost 3 bases, the J end lost 3 bases, and 7 bases lay between the germline ends. From germline, CDR1 is SGHNT and CDR2 YYREEE (reference sequence). CDR3 length: 12 amino acids. Here the CDR3 DNA reads TGTGCCAGCAGCTGGGACAACTACGAGCAGTACTTC. This gives the protein CASSWDNYEQYF.

J is TRBJ2-7 and V is TRBV30; D may be TRBD1 (6 bases). V lost 3 bases, J lost 5 bases, and 8 bases lay in between. CDR3 length: 11 amino acids. Germline V gene sequence: CDR1 GTSNPN, CDR2 SVGIG (reference sequence). The CDR3 sequence: CAWSRGHEQYF. CDR3 sequence (DNA): TGTGCCTGGAGCAGGGGCCACGAGCAGTACTTC. Based on the CDR3 plus reference TRBV30 and TRBJ2-7, the full variable domain is SQTIHQWPATLVQPVGSPLSLECTVEGTSNPNLYWYRQAAGRGLQLLFYSVGIGQISSEVPQNLSASRPQDRQFILSSKKLLLSDSGFYLCAWSRGHEQYFGPGTRLTVT.

This clone was observed a single time. This sequence joins TRBV5-8 and TRBJ2-6; D remains ambiguous. CDR1 and CDR2 (germline): SGHTS, YDEGEE. V was shortened by 0 bases and J by 2 bases, with 6 bases between the two germline ends. CDR3 length: 15 residues. The CDR3 coding sequence is TGTGCCAGCAGCTTGGGTGGGCCTGGGGCCAACGTCCTGACTTTC. It specifies CASSLGGPGANVLTF. Based on the CDR3 plus reference TRBV5-8 and TRBJ2-6, the full variable domain is EAGVTQSPTHLIKTRGQQATLRCSPISGHTSVYWYQQALGLGLQFLLWYDEGEERNRGNFPPRFSGRQFPNYSSELNVNALELEDSALYLCASSLGGPGANVLTFGAGSRLTVL.

The V call is TRBV6-1, the J call TRBJ1-1; possible D gene TRBD1, 5 bases. Germline CDR1 reads MNHNS; CDR2 reads SASEGT. The CDR3 extends over 14 amino acids. V lost 6 bases to trimming and J lost 4 bases, with 15 bases between them. The CDR3 DNA sequence: TGTGCCAGCAGGGAAAGGGGAGGGAGCACTGAAGCTTTCTTT. This encodes CASRERGGSTEAFF.

The chain employs TRBV6-1 and TRBJ2-3; a weak D match, TRBD2 (6 bases). The germline V gene has CDR1 MNHNS and CDR2 SASEGT. The CDR3 consists of 14 residues. V lost 9 bases and J lost 3, with 16 bases in between. The CDR3 spells CASSAGHRTDTQYF. The DNA of the CDR3 is TGTGCCAGTTCAGCGGGCCACAGAACAGATACGCAGTATTTT.

This chain joins TRBV13 and TRBJ1-5; D gene uncertain. V shed 4 bases and J shed 6 bases, with 13 bases lying between them. CDR1 and CDR2 (germline): PRHDT, FYEKMQ (reference sequence). CDR3 size: 14 residues. CDR3 in amino acids: CASSSRLEGQPQHF. DNA of the CDR3: TGTGCCAGCAGCTCCCGACTTGAGGGTCAGCCCCAGCATTTT. Based on the CDR3 plus reference TRBV13 and TRBJ1-5, the full variable domain is AAGVIQSPRHLIKEKRETATLKCYPIPRHDTVYWYQQGPGQDPQFLISFYEKMQSDKGSIPDRFSAQQFSDYHSELNMSSLELGDSALYFCASSSRLEGQPQHFGDGTRLSIL.

This clone has just a few counts. The rearrangement joins TRBV29-1 to TRBJ1-5; TRBD1 agrees at 9 bases. Germline values: CDR1 SQVTM, CDR2 ANQGSEA. The junction had 12 bases not matched to a gene; V was cut back by 0 bases and J by 6 bases. The CDR3 consists of 17 residues. DNA of the CDR3: TGCAGCGTTGAAGACTGGACAGGGGCCGCCCCGGGTCAGCCCCAGCATTTT. Its translation is CSVEDWTGAAPGQPQHF.

The CDR3 nucleotides read TGTGCCAGAAGCGCGGGACAGAGAAGCTCCTATAATTCACCCCTCCACTTT. It yields the protein CARSAGQRSSYNSPLHF. J is TRBJ1-6 and V is TRBV2, with TRBD1 matching 7 bases. J was trimmed by 0 bases and V by 9 bases; bases with no gene match: 11. From germline, CDR1 is SNHLY and CDR2 FYNNEI. The CDR3 is made up of 17 amino acids.

The chain couples TRBV9 to TRBJ2-5, with TRBD2 identical over 8 bases. CDR3 size: 14 residues. Germline V gene data show CDR1 as SGDLS and CDR2 as YYNGEE. With V trimmed by 4 bases and J by 3 bases, 5 bases remained unmatched. The CDR3 DNA reads TGTGCCAGCAGCCTCCGAGCGGGAGAAGAGACCCAGTACTTC. It is translated as CASSLRAGEETQYF.

This rearrangement joins TRBV7-2 to TRBJ2-7; tentatively, D is TRBD2 (5 bases). CDR3 length: 14 residues. V was trimmed by 5 bases and J by 2 bases, leaving 13 bases between them. Per germline, CDR1 SGHTA and CDR2 FQGNSA. Here the CDR3 reads CASSPRRSPYEQYF. The CDR3 nucleotides read TGTGCCAGCAGCCCCAGGAGGAGTCCCTACGAGCAGTACTTC.

This clone was recorded only once. The chain combines TRBV9 with TRBJ2-5; 8 bases map to TRBD2. Per the germline V gene, CDR1 is SGDLS and CDR2 is YYNGEE. V shed 4 bases, J shed 5 bases, and the junction held 4 bases outside the gene matches. This CDR3 contains 13 residues. The CDR3 nucleotides read TGTGCCAGCAGCAAAGCGGGGGTGGAGACCCAGTACTTC. The encoded protein is CASSKAGVETQYF. Together with reference TRBV9 and TRBJ2-5, the CDR3 gives the full variable domain: DSGVTQTPKHLITATGQRVTLRCSPRSGDLSVYWYQQSLDQGLQFLIQYYNGEERAKGNILERFSAQQFPDLHSELNLSSLELGDSALYFCASSKAGVETQYFGPGTRLLVL.

The V call is TRBV10-3, the J call TRBJ1-1, with a possible D match to TRBD1 (6 bases). The CDR3 length is 13 residues. Trimming cost V 7 bases and J 2 bases, with 11 bases left between them. Germline V lookup: CDR1 ENHRY, CDR2 SYGVKD. DNA for the CDR3: TGTGCCATCAACGAACAGGGTAACACTGAAGCTTTCTTT. Encoded protein: CAINEQGNTEAFF.

This chain connects TRBV5-1 to TRBJ2-1; 9 nucleotides align to TRBD1. V dropped 0 bases and J dropped 7; count of bases not matched to a gene: 8. This CDR3 spans 16 amino acids. Per the germline V gene, CDR1 is SGHRS and CDR2 is YFSETQ. The CDR3 sequence is CASSLGGTGSLNEQFF. The CDR3 DNA reads as TGCGCCAGCAGCTTGGGGGGGACAGGGTCCTTGAATGAGCAGTTCTTC.

The V and J genes are TRBV6-6 and TRBJ2-3; D gene uncertain. Germline V lookup: CDR1 MNHNY, CDR2 SVGAGI (reference sequence). V shed 6 bases and J shed 6 bases, with 10 bases lying between them. The CDR3 totals 12 residues. CDR3 sequence (DNA): TGTGCCAGCAGAGCCCCCGCGGATACGCAGTATTTT. This sequence encodes CASRAPADTQYF.

V gene TRBV6-5 combines with J gene TRBJ1-1, with TRBD1 matching over 8 bases. Germline V CDR1 and CDR2: MNHEY, SVGAGI. The junction had 7 bases not matched to a gene; V was cut back by 7 bases and J by 0 bases. This CDR3 contains 15 residues. The CDR3 loop reads CASTAGGGVNTEAFF. The CDR3 DNA reads TGTGCCAGCACCGCAGGGGGCGGGGTGAACACTGAAGCTTTCTTT.

This chain connects TRBV7-2 to TRBJ1-4, with a tentative D call TRBD1 (5 bases). V was trimmed by 5 bases and J by 4 bases, leaving 14 bases between them. The CDR3 is 15 amino acids. Germline V gene lookup returns CDR1 SGHTA and CDR2 FQGNSA. The CDR3 spells CASSPPDQGNEKLFF. CDR3 sequence (DNA): TGTGCCAGCAGCCCGCCGGACCAGGGTAATGAAAAACTGTTTTTT.

The V gene is TRBV19, the J gene TRBJ1-2; 9 nucleotides match TRBD1. Germline lookup yields CDR1 LNHDA and CDR2 SQIVND (reference sequence). V shed 4 bases and J 3 bases; nucleotides not matched to a gene: 6. The CDR3 length is 15 residues. The CDR3 nucleotides read TGTGCCAGTAGTAACCAGGACAGGGGCCACTATGGCTACACCTTC. Protein sequence: CASSNQDRGHYGYTF.

The rearrangement uses TRBV2 and TRBJ1-2; no firm D call. The germline V gene encodes CDR1 SNHLY and CDR2 FYNNEI. Trimming left V 3 bases short and J 7 bases short, with 12 bases between. CDR3 length: 13 residues. DNA of the CDR3: TGTGCCAGCAGTGATTCTCCGAGTGCTGGCTACACCTTC. Encoded protein: CASSDSPSAGYTF.

This chain links TRBV19 with TRBJ2-1, with D maybe TRBD1 (6 bases). The CDR3 has 14 amino acids. V was shortened by 5 bases and J by 4 bases, with 12 bases between the two germline ends. Germline V lookup: CDR1 LNHDA, CDR2 SQIVND (reference sequence). The DNA of the CDR3 is TGTGCCAGTAGTCCATGGACAGAATACAATGAGCAGTTCTTC. The encoded protein is CASSPWTEYNEQFF.

The chain's CDR3 is CASRIQVLNEKLFF. In DNA, the CDR3 is TGTGCCAGCAGGATACAGGTTCTTAATGAAAAACTGTTTTTT. This chain connects TRBV2 to TRBJ1-4, with D possibly being TRBD1 (5 bases). There are 14 residues in the CDR3. Germline V gene sequence: CDR1 SNHLY, CDR2 FYNNEI. V lost 6 bases and J lost 4, with 12 bases in between.

The V gene is TRBV6-1, the J gene TRBJ2-1; 7 bases are a match to TRBD1. Germline V gene lookup returns CDR1 MNHNS and CDR2 SASEGT. The CDR3 has 15 amino acids. V was clipped by 10 bases and J by 7 bases; unmatched bases: 16. The CDR3 here is CATTTPGTVLNEQFF. For the CDR3, the DNA is TGTGCCACCACAACCCCCGGGACAGTCCTGAATGAGCAGTTCTTC.

The rearrangement uses TRBV7-2 and TRBJ2-6, with D possibly matching TRBD1 (5 bases). The germline V gene encodes CDR1 SGHTA and CDR2 FQGNSA. The V end was cut by 3 bases, the J end by 2 bases, with 8 bases between. This CDR3 is built from 15 residues. The CDR3 DNA is TGTGCCAGCAGCTTCAGACAGCCTGGGGCCAACGTCCTGACTTTC. Translated: CASSFRQPGANVLTF.

This clone was seen only a few times. The J gene is TRBJ1-2, the V gene TRBV7-8, with TRBD1 as a possible D gene (5 bases). Trimming shortened V by 0 bases and J by 6 bases, and 14 bases separated the two germline ends. Germline V CDR1 and CDR2: SGHVS, FQNEAQ. The CDR3 is made up of 15 amino acids. For the CDR3, the DNA is TGTGCCAGCAGCTTAGCGTCTCCCAGGGCGGATGGCTACACCTTC. Translated, it gives CASSLASPRADGYTF.